A selection of T cell receptor beta chains follows, all from one sample in a study of response to subunit inactivated influenza vaccine. TCRdb ran MiXCR on the RT-PCR reads and lists one entry per CDR3 protein. This table has around 710,000 distinct CDR3 sequences, around 13% appearing once. The source material was PBMCs from blood, sampled roughly 2 weeks before vaccination. These receptors all stem from a man in his fifties who received an inactivated influenza vaccine. Each CDR3 is given with its conserved first and last residue. A D gene is named only where the DNA matches it firmly. Size tells how often a clone was seen (once, few, many) or the class of an expanded clone, and some rows leave it out.

V gene: TRBV20-1; D gene: TRBD1; clone size: -; J gene: TRBJ1-5; CDR3 protein: CSASPGQYSNQPQHF; CDR3 DNA: TGCAGTGCCTCTCCGGGACAGTATAGCAATCAGCCCCAGCATTTT
V gene: TRBV27; D gene: -; clone size: few; J gene: TRBJ2-2; CDR3 protein: CASSFLFTGELFF; CDR3 DNA: TGTGCCAGCAGTTTCCTATTCACCGGGGAGCTGTTTTTT
V gene: TRBV29-1; D gene: TRBD2; clone size: -; J gene: TRBJ2-7; CDR3 protein: CSVGIAGDLGEQYF; CDR3 DNA: TGCAGCGTTGGTATAGCGGGAGATCTTGGCGAGCAGTACTTC
V gene: TRBV4-1; D gene: TRBD2; clone size: many; J gene: TRBJ2-2; CDR3 protein: CASSDGGWGDTGELFF; CDR3 DNA: TGCGCCAGCAGCGACGGGGGGTGGGGGGACACCGGGGAGCTGTTTTTT
V gene: TRBV5-1; D gene: -; clone size: -; J gene: TRBJ1-4; CDR3 protein: CASSPGGGNEKLFF; CDR3 DNA: TGCGCCAGCAGCCCGGGAGGCGGAAATGAAAAACTGTTTTTT
V gene: TRBV29-1; D gene: TRBD2; clone size: few; J gene: TRBJ2-7; CDR3 protein: CSVPGLAGAYEQYF; CDR3 DNA: TGCAGCGTGCCTGGACTAGCGGGGGCCTACGAGCAGTACTTC
V gene: TRBV4-2; D gene: TRBD1; clone size: many; J gene: TRBJ2-3; CDR3 protein: CASSRDRGGTDTQYF; CDR3 DNA: TGTGCCAGCAGCCGGGACAGGGGAGGAACAGATACGCAGTATTTT
V gene: TRBV7-9; D gene: -; clone size: few; J gene: TRBJ2-3; CDR3 protein: CASREPGSAGTDTQYF; CDR3 DNA: TGTGCCAGCAGGGAGCCGGGATCCGCGGGAACAGATACGCAGTATTTT
V gene: TRBV6-5; D gene: -; clone size: -; J gene: TRBJ2-3; CDR3 protein: CASSYSTGITDTQYF; CDR3 DNA: TGTGCCAGCAGTTACTCAACAGGGATAACAGATACGCAGTATTTT
V gene: TRBV6-1; D gene: -; clone size: -; J gene: TRBJ2-7; CDR3 protein: CASSPLGQHSEQYF; CDR3 DNA: TGTGCCAGCAGTCCCTTGGGCCAACATTCCGAGCAGTACTTC
V gene: TRBV7-2; D gene: TRBD1; clone size: -; J gene: TRBJ2-1; CDR3 protein: CASSAGQVYNEQFF; CDR3 DNA: TGTGCCAGCAGCGCAGGACAGGTCTACAATGAGCAGTTCTTC
V gene: TRBV29-1; D gene: TRBD1; clone size: few; J gene: TRBJ1-2; CDR3 protein: CSVNLGTGSYGYTF; CDR3 DNA: TGCAGCGTTAACCTAGGGACAGGGTCCTATGGCTACACCTTC
V gene: TRBV20-1; D gene: TRBD1; clone size: few; J gene: TRBJ1-6; CDR3 protein: CSARKAGQGGSSPLHF; CDR3 DNA: TGCAGTGCTCGAAAAGCGGGACAGGGGGGCAGTTCACCCCTCCACTTT
V gene: TRBV6-5; D gene: TRBD1; clone size: -; J gene: TRBJ1-1; CDR3 protein: CASSYYGTGGVMNTEAFF; CDR3 DNA: TGTGCCAGCAGTTACTACGGGACAGGGGGCGTAATGAACACTGAAGCTTTCTTT
V gene: TRBV7-2; D gene: TRBD2; clone size: few; J gene: TRBJ2-1; CDR3 protein: CASSLSSGAGRDNEQFF; CDR3 DNA: TGTGCCAGCAGCTTAAGTAGCGGGGCCGGGAGGGACAATGAGCAGTTCTTC
V gene: TRBV27; D gene: -; clone size: many; J gene: TRBJ2-7; CDR3 protein: CASGSWSGEQYF; CDR3 DNA: TGTGCCAGCGGTTCCTGGTCCGGCGAGCAGTACTTC
V gene: TRBV12-3/TRBV12-4; D gene: TRBD1; clone size: -; J gene: TRBJ1-6; CDR3 protein: CASRGDRSSYNSPLHF; CDR3 DNA: TGTGCCAGCAGGGGGGACAGGAGCTCCTATAATTCACCCCTCCACTTT
V gene: TRBV6-2/TRBV6-3; D gene: -; clone size: -; J gene: TRBJ2-5; CDR3 protein: CARETQYF; CDR3 DNA: TGTGCCAGGGAGACCCAGTACTTC
V gene: TRBV6-5; D gene: -; clone size: -; J gene: TRBJ2-1; CDR3 protein: CASSYSPTGHTRENEQFF; CDR3 DNA: TGTGCCAGCAGTTACTCCCCAACTGGCCATACTAGGGAGAATGAGCAGTTCTTC
V gene: TRBV7-6; D gene: -; clone size: many; J gene: TRBJ2-5; CDR3 protein: CASSLGGGRETQYF; CDR3 DNA: TGTGCCAGCAGCTTGGGGGGGGGCAGAGAGACCCAGTACTTC
V gene: TRBV6-1; D gene: -; clone size: few; J gene: TRBJ1-1; CDR3 protein: CASSPYSGKNTEAFF; CDR3 DNA: TGTGCTAGCAGTCCCTATTCGGGGAAGAACACTGAAGCTTTCTTT
V gene: TRBV15; D gene: -; clone size: -; J gene: TRBJ2-1; CDR3 protein: CATSSWGHSSYNEQFF; CDR3 DNA: TGTGCCACCAGCAGCTGGGGCCACAGCTCCTACAATGAGCAGTTCTTC
V gene: TRBV5-1; D gene: TRBD1; clone size: many; J gene: TRBJ2-3; CDR3 protein: CASSLVSSGGKRGDTQYF; CDR3 DNA: TGCGCCAGCAGCTTGGTCTCGTCAGGGGGCAAGAGGGGGGATACGCAGTATTTT
V gene: TRBV7-2; D gene: TRBD2; clone size: few; J gene: TRBJ2-5; CDR3 protein: CASSFTSGGARETQYF; CDR3 DNA: TGTGCCAGCAGCTTCACTAGCGGGGGGGCCCGAGAGACCCAGTACTTC
V gene: TRBV11-1; D gene: TRBD2; clone size: -; J gene: TRBJ2-3; CDR3 protein: CASSYRDSGLAGGTDTQYF; CDR3 DNA: TGTGCCAGCAGCTACAGAGACTCGGGACTAGCGGGAGGCACAGATACGCAGTATTTT
V gene: TRBV20-1; D gene: TRBD2; clone size: few; J gene: TRBJ2-3; CDR3 protein: CSASSLVGTKDTQYF; CDR3 DNA: TGCAGTGCTAGTTCTCTAGTTGGGACTAAAGATACGCAGTATTTT
V gene: TRBV20-1; D gene: TRBD2; clone size: -; J gene: TRBJ2-7; CDR3 protein: CSARGPPAITSGVEQYF; CDR3 DNA: TGCAGTGCTAGAGGACCACCGGCGATAACTAGCGGGGTTGAGCAGTACTTC
V gene: TRBV5-1; D gene: -; clone size: -; J gene: TRBJ1-1; CDR3 protein: CASSEGPTGTEAFF; CDR3 DNA: TGCGCCAGCAGCGAGGGGCCCACGGGCACTGAAGCTTTCTTT
V gene: TRBV15; D gene: TRBD1; clone size: -; J gene: TRBJ2-5; CDR3 protein: CATSRAGQGAQTQYF; CDR3 DNA: TGTGCCACCAGCAGAGCGGGACAGGGGGCACAGACCCAGTACTTC
V gene: TRBV6-2/TRBV6-3; D gene: TRBD1; clone size: -; J gene: TRBJ2-7; CDR3 protein: CASSYSDRDGGHF; CDR3 DNA: TGTGCCAGCAGTTACTCTGACAGGGACGGCGGTCACTTC
V gene: TRBV2; D gene: -; clone size: many; J gene: TRBJ2-7; CDR3 protein: CASSLGRPYEQYF; CDR3 DNA: TGTGCCAGCAGTCTGGGTCGGCCCTACGAGCAGTACTTC
V gene: TRBV7-9; D gene: -; clone size: few; J gene: TRBJ1-2; CDR3 protein: CASPENRENGYTF; CDR3 DNA: TGTGCCAGCCCCGAAAACAGAGAAAATGGCTACACCTTC